Shown below are 15 T cell receptor beta chains from a single sample sequenced in a study of blood T cell repertoires in COVID-19. The table came from immunoSEQ multiplex PCR; TCRdb's copy has only in-frame clones and leaves some out. The top ten hold almost 30% of the sample, which has 95,000 to 150,000 clones, 80% to 90% seen once. The sequencing input was peripheral blood. These receptors were taken from a woman in her 70s with acute or convalescent COVID-19.

A few counts support this clone. This sequence joins TRBV10-3 and TRBJ2-5; TRBD1 agrees at 7 bases. Germline CDR1 reads ENHRY; CDR2 reads SYGVKD. Unmatched junction bases numbered 6, after V lost 6 bases and J lost 5 bases. This CDR3 region has 13 residues. The CDR3 spells CAIRPTGQETQYF. DNA for the CDR3: TGTGCCATCAGACCGACAGGGCAGGAGACCCAGTACTTC.

The rearrangement joins TRBV11-2 to TRBJ2-7, with 7 bases matching TRBD2. The germline CDR1 and CDR2 sequences are SGHAT and FQNNGV. After removal of 1 base from V and 4 bases from J, the junction contained 7 bases not matched to a gene. The CDR3 consists of 15 residues. DNA of the CDR3: TGTGCCAGCAGCTTAGTCTTTGCTAGCGGATACGAGCAGTACTTC. It encodes CASSLVFASGYEQYF.

The J gene is TRBJ1-1, the V gene TRBV5-1; D is unclear. This CDR3 contains 13 residues. The germline CDR1 and CDR2 sequences are SGHRS and YFSETQ. V lost 4 bases to trimming and J lost 5 bases, with 12 bases between them. The CDR3 sequence: CASSTGGSTEAFF. The CDR3 nucleotides read TGCGCCAGCAGCACGGGAGGGTCGACTGAAGCTTTCTTT. The whole variable domain, remainder taken from reference TRBV5-1 and TRBJ1-1, is KAGVTQTPRYLIKTRGQQVTLSCSPISGHRSVSWYQQTPGQGLQFLFEYFSETQRNKGNFPGRFSGRQFSNSRSEMNVSTLELGDSALYLCASSTGGSTEAFFGQGTRLTVV.

This chain links TRBV9 with TRBJ1-2, with TRBD1 matching over 12 bases. The CDR3 loop spans 15 amino acids. The germline gives CDR1 SGDLS, CDR2 YYNGEE. Unmatched junction bases numbered 4, after V lost 3 bases and J lost 4 bases. This chain's CDR3 is CASSERDRGLYGYTF. The CDR3 bases are TGTGCCAGCAGCGAGCGGGACAGGGGGCTCTATGGCTACACCTTC.

This sequence joins TRBV7-2 and TRBJ2-1, with D possibly being TRBD2 (5 bases). Germline CDR1 and CDR2: SGHTA and FQGNSA. The CDR3 consists of 14 residues. With 3 bases removed from V and 2 bases from J, the gap between germline ends came to 8 bases. CDR3 loop: CASSLDGAYNEQFF. The CDR3 DNA sequence: TGTGCCAGCAGCTTGGACGGGGCCTACAATGAGCAGTTCTTC.

The chain links TRBV19 to TRBJ1-4; a possible D gene is TRBD1 (5 bases). Germline V CDR1 and CDR2: LNHDA, SQIVND (reference sequence). The length of the CDR3 is 16 residues. Trimming stripped 4 bases from V and 4 bases from J, with 16 bases between. CDR3 in amino acids: CASSNTGGARNEKLFF. For the CDR3, the DNA is TGTGCCAGTAGTAATACCGGAGGGGCCCGTAATGAAAAACTGTTTTTT.

V usage is TRBV2 and J usage is TRBJ1-2, with 10 bases aligning to TRBD1. There are 15 residues in the CDR3. V dropped 2 bases and J dropped 8; count of bases not matched to a gene: 8. CDR1 is SNHLY, CDR2 FYNNEI, per germline. The CDR3 loop reads CASSERQGALGGYTF. The CDR3 DNA reads TGTGCCAGCAGTGAAAGACAGGGGGCGCTGGGAGGCTACACCTTC.

A single count supports this clone. V and J are TRBV9 and TRBJ2-2; D unclear. The CDR3 contains 16 residues. V lost 0 bases, J lost 4 bases, and 13 bases lay in between. CDR1 is SGDLS and CDR2 is YYNGEE in the germline V gene. DNA for the CDR3: TGTGCCAGCAGCGTAGGATCTGGGCTGGCCACCGGGGAGCTGTTTTTT. Translating gives CASSVGSGLATGELFF. The full variable domain, its missing parts supplied by reference TRBV9 and TRBJ2-2, is DSGVTQTPKHLITATGQRVTLRCSPRSGDLSVYWYQQSLDQGLQFLIQYYNGEERAKGNILERFSAQQFPDLHSELNLSSLELGDSALYFCASSVGSGLATGELFFGEGSRLTVL.

The V gene is TRBV9, the J gene TRBJ2-4; D is uncertain. The CDR3 consists of 15 residues. The V and J ends lost 0 bases and 9 bases respectively, with 16 bases between them. CDR1 and CDR2 from the germline V gene are SGDLS and YYNGEE. The CDR3 DNA reads TGTGCCAGCAGCGTAGATTCTAGTCTGATGGTCATTCAGTACTTC. It yields the protein CASSVDSSLMVIQYF.

The gene calls are TRBV29-1 and TRBJ1-4, with D tentatively TRBD1 (6 bases). The germline gives CDR1 SQVTM, CDR2 ANQGSEA. V was clipped by 4 bases and J by 3 bases, with 9 bases between them. The CDR3 has 13 residues. CDR3 nucleotide sequence: TGCAGCGTTGCAGGGGTAGCTAATGAAAAACTGTTTTTT. Amino acid sequence: CSVAGVANEKLFF.

The chain has TRBV18 and TRBJ1-2; TRBD1 might be the D (5 bases). V dropped 3 bases and J dropped 8 bases, with 19 bases sitting between them. The germline gives CDR1 KGHSH, CDR2 LQKENI. CDR3 length equals 15 residues. DNA of the CDR3: TGTGCCAGCTCACCGAACCTTGACAGTCTACAAGGCTACACCTTC. Protein product: CASSPNLDSLQGYTF.

The chain links TRBV2 to TRBJ1-5; D may be TRBD1 (6 bases). Germline loops: CDR1 SNHLY, CDR2 FYNNEI. Trimming took off 7 bases at V and 4 bases at J, with 11 bases between the two ends. There are 13 residues in the CDR3. The CDR3: CASKAQGNQPQHF. The CDR3 DNA is TGTGCCAGCAAGGCCCAGGGGAATCAGCCCCAGCATTTT. The full variable domain, completed using reference TRBV2 and TRBJ1-5, is EPEVTQTPSHQVTQMGQEVILRCVPISNHLYFYWYRQILGQKVEFLVSFYNNEISEKSEIFDDQFSVERPDGSNFTLKIRSTKLEDSAMYFCASKAQGNQPQHFGDGTRLSIL.

This rearrangement joins TRBV4-1 to TRBJ1-1; 7 nucleotides align to TRBD1. Trimming removed 2 bases from V and 5 bases from J; junction bases left unmatched: 2. CDR3 size: 13 residues. Germline CDR1 is MGHRA and CDR2 is YSYEKL. The CDR3 region is CASSQHRGTEAFF. The CDR3 coding sequence is TGCGCCAGCAGCCAACACAGGGGTACTGAAGCTTTCTTT.

The rearrangement links TRBV4-1 to TRBJ1-4, with 12 bases fitting TRBD1. From germline, CDR1 is MGHRA and CDR2 YSYEKL. The CDR3 consists of 15 residues. The V and J ends lost 6 bases and 8 bases, in that order; junction bases with no gene match: 7. The CDR3 region is CASSDGTGGWEKLFF. The DNA for the CDR3 is TGCGCCAGCAGTGACGGGACAGGGGGCTGGGAAAAACTGTTTTTT.

The gene calls are TRBV7-3 and TRBJ2-2; 8 bases are shared with TRBD2. The CDR3 is 14 amino acids. CDR1 is SGHTA, CDR2 FQGTGA, per germline. V was pared by 5 bases and J by 5 bases, with 4 bases of the junction left unmatched. CDR3 DNA: TGTGCCAGCAGCACCGGGGGGGAAACCGGGGAGCTGTTTTTT. The encoded protein is CASSTGGETGELFF.